This T cell receptor (beta chain) was retrieved from a study of blood T cell repertoires in COVID-19 (dated by TCRdb to about 2020). Concerning the study at large: Samples from collaborators originated in the United States, Italy and Spain and spanned both the acute and convalescent phases of COVID-19. The material from the prospective study consisted of cDNA or gDNA derived from T cells, B-cell-depleted T cells, or PBMCs. Deeply sampled blood TCRbeta repertoires from subjects exposed to, actively infected with, or recovered from COVID-19 were included in the dataset. The repertoires were made available in a free public database intended to serve as a resource for research on the immune response to SARS-CoV-2. The samples were drawn from the first 160 participants of the ongoing ImmuneRACE study and from some 1,300 subjects provided by 6 global collaborators. The sample metadata nearly always contained a de-identified subject ID, COVID-19 status, age in years and sex. Where available, HLA class I and class II types were taken from metadata supplied by the sample provider and were not determined by assay-based typing. Here is what the overall study found, with its caveats: How much clinical and demographic metadata was included differed by source and by participant, and the metadata was provided uncurated.

Participants in the prospective study were aged roughly 18 to 90 years, lived in over 20 United States geographic areas, and enrolled through a virtual design. In the prospective study, participants were assigned to cohorts based on the clinical history participants reported in a screening survey and a study questionnaire. ImmuneRACE Cohort 3 recovered participants were defined by two consecutive negative NP/OP PCR tests, healthcare professional clearance, or symptom resolution. Mobile phlebotomists in the prospective study collected whole blood, serum and a nasopharyngeal or oropharyngeal swab from every participant. Over a roughly 2-month period, participants in the prospective study had the option of providing additional blood draws and questionnaires. Prospective study blood samples were shipped either frozen or at room temperature before DNA extraction. The immunoSEQ Assay, a bias-controlled multiplex PCR, was used to amplify TCRbeta CDR3 regions from genomic DNA. Per the original workflow: Within the assay, amplification of reference gene primers was used to estimate how many nucleated cells each sample contained. To quantify the absolute abundance of each unique TCRbeta CDR3 rearrangement, sequence reads were collapsed and filtered. For each sample, productive Simpson clonality was calculated as the square root of Simpson's diversity index over productive rearrangements. The clones in this table, taken by TCRdb from immuneACCESS, are in-frame only. Not every clone is retained; where verified, under half of the shortfall comes from an unresolved V gene, and the cause of the rest is unknown. D and trimming come from the DNA, and the V and J calls and clone size come from that table. This sample holds 150,000 to 200,000 clones; 88% were observed only once. Jointly, the top ten make up 9% to 10% of the sample.

A remark on this clone: What antigen it recognizes has not been identified. The sample holds no much larger clone one base away, and base qualities are not on file.

The germline V gene (reference sequence) provides CDR1 MNHEY and CDR2 SMNVEV. The V end gives up 4 bases and the J end 5 bases, leaving 7 bases in the junction not matched to a gene. Reading from cysteine to phenylalanine, the CDR3 counts 15 amino acids. Only the CDR3 portion is preserved as DNA: 45 bases, with reading frame beginning at the first base. The sample taken for sequencing was PBMCs or T cells enriched from blood (not recorded which). Here the chain combines TRBV27 and TRBJ1-1; 10 nucleotides in the junction match TRBD1. This clonotype originated in a woman aged 18-29 years who had recovered from COVID-19. The DNA sequence is as follows: TGTGCCAGCAGTTCCACGGACAGGGGGAGAACTGAAGCTTTCTTT. This translates into CASSSTDRGRTEAFF.